This TCR beta chain was documented in a study of T cell responses to AZD1222 COVID-19 vaccine. Findings and limits, study-wide: Dominant at 160-218 and 743-854, vaccine-associated CD4 TCRs also spanned spike. Females outnumbered males among donors, who were mostly white British; clonal diversity was possibly underestimated. Baseline seropositivity characterized only a handful of AZD1222 recipients.

TCRdb's copy holds only in-frame clones and misses some; the assay was immunoSEQ multiplex PCR. This table holds more than 130,000 clones, 90% found once. About this clone: Its antigen is not identified.

Trimming removed 1 base from V and 8 bases from J; junction bases left unmatched: 4. The CDR3 has 13 residues. CDR1 and CDR2 (germline): SGHAT, FQNNGV. Sequencing was performed on peripheral blood, taken on day 0 of AZD1222 vaccination. The receptor's source is an adult in good health. The chain joins TRBV11-2 to TRBJ1-2; 7 bases align to TRBD1. The CDR3 DNA follows: TGTGCCAGCAGCTTAGTCGTACAGGGGGGCTACACCTTC. Residues: CASSLVVQGGYTF.